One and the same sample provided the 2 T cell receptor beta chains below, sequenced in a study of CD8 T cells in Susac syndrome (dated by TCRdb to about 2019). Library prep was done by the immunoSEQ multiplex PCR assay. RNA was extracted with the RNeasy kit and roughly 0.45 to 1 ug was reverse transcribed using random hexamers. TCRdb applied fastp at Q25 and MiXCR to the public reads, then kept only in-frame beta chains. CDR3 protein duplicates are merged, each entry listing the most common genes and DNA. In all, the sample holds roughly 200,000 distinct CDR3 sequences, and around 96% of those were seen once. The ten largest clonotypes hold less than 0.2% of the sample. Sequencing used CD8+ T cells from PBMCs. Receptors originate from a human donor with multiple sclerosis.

CDR3 coding DNA: TGTGCCAGCACAGGGGTCGGGGGGGCCAACGTCCTGACTTTC. It translates to CASTGVGGANVLTF. The rearrangement joins TRBV27 to TRBJ2-6; D is possibly TRBD1 (6 bases). Deletions cut 7 bases from V and 4 bases from J, with 11 bases between. The germline gives CDR1 MNHEY, CDR2 SMNVEV (reference sequence). The CDR3 is 14 amino acids.

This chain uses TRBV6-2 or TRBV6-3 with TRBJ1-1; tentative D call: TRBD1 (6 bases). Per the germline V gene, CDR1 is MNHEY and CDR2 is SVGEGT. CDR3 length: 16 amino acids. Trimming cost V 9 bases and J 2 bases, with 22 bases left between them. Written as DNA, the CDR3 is TGTGCCAGTTACCGAACACCGGGACATCGTAACACTGAAGCTTTCTTT. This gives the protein CASYRTPGHRNTEAFF.